What follows is one T cell receptor beta chain and its context. This sample stems from a study of T cell responses to AZD1222 COVID-19 vaccine. Trimming pared 1 base from V and 6 bases from J, leaving 13 bases between. This CDR3 is 15 amino acids long. In germline, CDR1 is LGHNA, CDR2 YSLEER. Assay: immunoSEQ multiplex PCR; the TCRdb copy retains only in-frame clones and omits some. Of about 120,000 clones in the sample, about 90% were seen once. The source is an adult in good health. Sequencing used peripheral blood, obtained on day 0 of AZD1222 vaccination. The chain uses TRBV4-3 and TRBJ1-5; D may be TRBD1 (5 bases). The CDR3 nucleotides read TGCGCCAGCAGCCAAGTCCGGGGCGCGATTCAGCCCCAGCATTTT. Its protein product is CASSQVRGAIQPQHF.